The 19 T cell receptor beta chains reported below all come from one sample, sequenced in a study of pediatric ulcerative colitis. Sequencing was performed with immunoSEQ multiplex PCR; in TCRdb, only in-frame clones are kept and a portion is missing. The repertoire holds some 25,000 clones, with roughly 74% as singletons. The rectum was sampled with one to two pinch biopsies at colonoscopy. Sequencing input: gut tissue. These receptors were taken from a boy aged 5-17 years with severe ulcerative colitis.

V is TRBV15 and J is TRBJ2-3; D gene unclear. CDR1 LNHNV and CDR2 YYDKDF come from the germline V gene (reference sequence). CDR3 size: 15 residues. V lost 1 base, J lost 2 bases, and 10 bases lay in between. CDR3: CATSRGPPNTDTQYF. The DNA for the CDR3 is TGTGCCACCAGCAGAGGTCCGCCAAACACAGATACGCAGTATTTT.

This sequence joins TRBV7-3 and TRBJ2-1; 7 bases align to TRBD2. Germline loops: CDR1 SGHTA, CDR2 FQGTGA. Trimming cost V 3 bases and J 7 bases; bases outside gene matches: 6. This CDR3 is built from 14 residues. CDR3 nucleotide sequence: TGTGCCAGCAGCTTCGGCGGGAGCAGTAATGAGCAGTTCTTC. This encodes CASSFGGSSNEQFF.

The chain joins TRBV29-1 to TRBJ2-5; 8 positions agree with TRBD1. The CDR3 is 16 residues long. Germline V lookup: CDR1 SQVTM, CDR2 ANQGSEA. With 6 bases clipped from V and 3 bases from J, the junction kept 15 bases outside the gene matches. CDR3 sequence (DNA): TGCAGCGTCCCTCCGGGGGCCCTGGACAGGGAAGAGACCCAGTACTTC. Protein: CSVPPGALDREETQYF.

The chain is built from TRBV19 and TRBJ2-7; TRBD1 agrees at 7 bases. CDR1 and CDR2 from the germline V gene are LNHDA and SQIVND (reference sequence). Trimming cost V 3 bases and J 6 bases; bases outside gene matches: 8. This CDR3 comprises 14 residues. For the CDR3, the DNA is TGTGCCAGTAGTATCCCCGGACAGGCATCCGAGCAGTACTTC. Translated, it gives CASSIPGQASEQYF. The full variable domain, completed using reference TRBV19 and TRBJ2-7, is DGGITQSPKYLFRKEGQNVTLSCEQNLNHDAMYWYRQDPGQGLRLIYYSQIVNDFQKGDIAEGYSVSREKKESFPLTVTSAQKNPTAFYLCASSIPGQASEQYFGPGTRLTVT.

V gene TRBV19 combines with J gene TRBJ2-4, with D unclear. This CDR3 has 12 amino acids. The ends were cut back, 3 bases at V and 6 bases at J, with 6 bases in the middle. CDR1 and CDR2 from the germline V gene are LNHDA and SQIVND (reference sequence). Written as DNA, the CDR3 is TGTGCCAGTAGTATTGCGGCAAACATTCAGTACTTC. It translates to CASSIAANIQYF.

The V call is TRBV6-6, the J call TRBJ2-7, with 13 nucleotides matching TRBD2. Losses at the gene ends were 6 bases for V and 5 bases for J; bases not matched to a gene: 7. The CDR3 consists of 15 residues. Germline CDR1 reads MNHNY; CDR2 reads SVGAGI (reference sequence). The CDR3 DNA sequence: TGTGCCAGCAGGTTACAACTAGCGGGAGGGAACGAGCAGTACTTC. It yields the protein CASRLQLAGGNEQYF.

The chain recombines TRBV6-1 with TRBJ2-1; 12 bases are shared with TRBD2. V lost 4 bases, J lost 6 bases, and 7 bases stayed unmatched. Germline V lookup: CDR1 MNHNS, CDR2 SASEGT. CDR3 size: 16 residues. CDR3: CASSASSGRALNEQFF. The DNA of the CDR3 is TGTGCCAGCAGTGCCTCTAGCGGGAGGGCCCTCAATGAGCAGTTCTTC.

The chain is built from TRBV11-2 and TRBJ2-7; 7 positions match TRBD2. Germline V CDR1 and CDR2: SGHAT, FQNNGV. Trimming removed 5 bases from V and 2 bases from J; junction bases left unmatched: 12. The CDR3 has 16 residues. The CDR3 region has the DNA TGTGCCAGCAGCCTATCAATGGCGGGGGACGCCTACGAGCAGTACTTC. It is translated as CASSLSMAGDAYEQYF.

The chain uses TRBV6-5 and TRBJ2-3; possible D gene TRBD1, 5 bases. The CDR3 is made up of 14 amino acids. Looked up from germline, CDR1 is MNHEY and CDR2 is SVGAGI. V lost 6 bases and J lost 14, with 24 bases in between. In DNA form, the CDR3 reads TGTGCCAGCAGCATAACTGGAGCGACAGTGGAACCGTATTTT. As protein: CASSITGATVEPYF.

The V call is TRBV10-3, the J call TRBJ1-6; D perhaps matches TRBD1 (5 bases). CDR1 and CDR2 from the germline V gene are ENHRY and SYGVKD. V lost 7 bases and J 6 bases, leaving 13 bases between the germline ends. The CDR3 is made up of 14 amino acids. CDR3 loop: CAITRGFTNSPLHF. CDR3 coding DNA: TGTGCCATCACGCGGGGGTTCACTAATTCACCCCTCCACTTT.

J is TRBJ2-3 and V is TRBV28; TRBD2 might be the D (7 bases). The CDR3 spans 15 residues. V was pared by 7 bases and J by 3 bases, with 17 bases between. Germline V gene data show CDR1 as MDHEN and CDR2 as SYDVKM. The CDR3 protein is CASTVGGGSTDTQYF. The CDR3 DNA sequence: TGTGCCAGCACCGTAGGGGGGGGGAGTACAGATACGCAGTATTTT.

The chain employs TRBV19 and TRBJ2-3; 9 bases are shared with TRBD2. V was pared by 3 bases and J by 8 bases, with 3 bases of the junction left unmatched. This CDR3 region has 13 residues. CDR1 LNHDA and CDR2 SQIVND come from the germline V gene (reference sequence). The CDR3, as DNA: TGTGCCAGTAGTATTGCTAGCGGGACTACGCAGTATTTT. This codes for CASSIASGTTQYF.

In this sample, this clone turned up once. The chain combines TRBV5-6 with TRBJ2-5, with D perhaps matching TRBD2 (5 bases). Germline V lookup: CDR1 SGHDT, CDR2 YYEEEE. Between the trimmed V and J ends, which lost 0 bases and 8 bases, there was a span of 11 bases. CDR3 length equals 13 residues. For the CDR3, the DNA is TGTGCCAGCAGCTTGGAAGGAGAGGGAACCCAGTACTTC. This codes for CASSLEGEGTQYF.

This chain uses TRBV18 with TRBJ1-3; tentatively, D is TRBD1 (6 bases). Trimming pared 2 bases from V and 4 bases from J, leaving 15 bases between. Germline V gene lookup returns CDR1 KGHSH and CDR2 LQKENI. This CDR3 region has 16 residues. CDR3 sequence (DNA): TGTGCCAGCTCACCAAGTTACAGGGCGGGAGGAAACACCATATATTTT. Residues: CASSPSYRAGGNTIYF.

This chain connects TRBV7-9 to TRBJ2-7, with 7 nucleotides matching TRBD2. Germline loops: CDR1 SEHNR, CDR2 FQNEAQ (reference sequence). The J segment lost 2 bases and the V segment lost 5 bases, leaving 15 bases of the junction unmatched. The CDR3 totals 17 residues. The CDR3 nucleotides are TGTGCCAGCAGCCCCCCCGGTGGGCGGGGGAAGACCTACGAGCAGTACTTC. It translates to CASSPPGGRGKTYEQYF.

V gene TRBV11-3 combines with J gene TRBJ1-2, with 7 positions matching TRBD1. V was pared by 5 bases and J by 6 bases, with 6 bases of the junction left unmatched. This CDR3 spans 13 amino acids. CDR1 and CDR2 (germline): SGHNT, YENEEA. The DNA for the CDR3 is TGTGCCAGCAGCCTGACACAGGGGAATGGCTACACCTTC. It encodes CASSLTQGNGYTF. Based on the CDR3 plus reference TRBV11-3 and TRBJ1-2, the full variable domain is EAGVVQSPRYKIIEKKQPVAFWCNPISGHNTLYWYLQNLGQGPELLIRYENEEAVDDSQLPKDRFSAERLKGVDSTLKIQPAELGDSAVYLCASSLTQGNGYTFGSGTRLTVV.

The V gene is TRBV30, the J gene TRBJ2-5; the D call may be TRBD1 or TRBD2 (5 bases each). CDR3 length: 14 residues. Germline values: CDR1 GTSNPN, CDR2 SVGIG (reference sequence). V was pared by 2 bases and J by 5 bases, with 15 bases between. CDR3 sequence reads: CAWSRDKWGETQYF. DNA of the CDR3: TGTGCCTGGAGTCGAGACAAGTGGGGGGAGACCCAGTACTTC.

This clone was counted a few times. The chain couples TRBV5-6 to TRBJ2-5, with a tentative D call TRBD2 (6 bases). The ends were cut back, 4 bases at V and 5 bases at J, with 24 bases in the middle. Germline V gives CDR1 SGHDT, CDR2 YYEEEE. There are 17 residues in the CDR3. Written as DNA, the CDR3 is TGTGCCAGCAGCCCCTACCGGGACTTATTTAGTCGGGAGACCCAGTACTTC. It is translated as CASSPYRDLFSRETQYF.

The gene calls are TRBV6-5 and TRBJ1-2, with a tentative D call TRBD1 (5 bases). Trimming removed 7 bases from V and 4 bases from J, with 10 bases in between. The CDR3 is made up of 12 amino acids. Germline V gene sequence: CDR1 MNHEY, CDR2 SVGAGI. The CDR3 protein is CASTLDSYGYTF. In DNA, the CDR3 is TGTGCCAGCACCTTAGACAGCTATGGCTACACCTTC.